This paragraph reports one TCR beta chain. Its cognate antigen is unknown. V shed 6 bases, J shed 3 bases, and the junction held 10 bases outside the gene matches. CDR1 and CDR2 from the germline V gene are MNHNS and SASEGT. The CDR3 runs to 15 residues. This specimen comes from a study of T-cell reconstitution after alpha-beta-depleted transplantation in children. Notes on the study in general: T-cell counts and diversity at one year post-transplant came mainly from newly produced T cells. At around two months after transplant, the alpha-beta T cells were reportedly derived from several hundred expanded clones that came from non-depleted graft cells. From surviving recipient T cells and thymic progenitors came the high day-60 TCRbeta diversity observed in some patients.

Library preparation (for TCRbeta) was performed with unique molecular identifiers. TCRdb passed the PCR reads through MiXCR, listing each CDR3 protein once. This sample yields hundreds of thousands of distinct CDR3 sequences, of which around 9.1% are seen a single time; around 7.5% belongs to the top ten. Here the sequenced sample was PBMCs, taken before TCRalphabeta/CD19-depleted stem cell transplant. The TCR originated in a boy under three years old with acute myeloid leukemia, due to receive a stem cell transplant. The chain combines TRBV6-1 with TRBJ1-2; TRBD1 matches 7 bases. CDR3 nucleotide sequence: TGTGCCAGCAGGTTGAGCAGGGGGACCGACTATGGCTACACCTTC. This encodes CASRLSRGTDYGYTF.